The 8 T cell receptor beta chains below all came from one sample that was sequenced in a study of early T cells in non-severe SARS-CoV-2 infection. A single record per CDR3 protein comes from TCRdb applying MiXCR to the 5' RACE reads. This sample yields roughly 100,000 distinct CDR3 sequences, of which over 10% are seen a single time; 6.2% belongs to the top ten. The sequencing input was whole blood. Receptors originate from an adult who was a healthcare worker with PCR-confirmed SARS-CoV-2 infection or an uninfected control (not recorded which).

The genes are TRBV20-1 and TRBJ1-4, with TRBD1 matching 7 bases. The CDR3 runs to 18 residues. V lost 2 bases and J lost 0; bases outside the gene matches: 12. The germline V gene encodes CDR1 DFQATT and CDR2 SNEGSKA (reference sequence). For the CDR3, the DNA is TGCAGTGCTAGACCCCTAGACAGGGCCCATGCAACTAATGAAAAACTGTTTTTT. Translated: CSARPLDRAHATNEKLFF.

This clonotype showed up just a few times. This chain uses TRBV2 with TRBJ2-7, with 7 nucleotides matching TRBD1. J lost 0 bases, V lost 4 bases, and 6 bases had no gene match. The CDR3 extends over 15 amino acids. Germline V gives CDR1 SNHLY, CDR2 FYNNEI. CDR3 sequence: CASSGVRDSSYEQYF. The CDR3 bases are TGTGCCAGCAGTGGAGTAAGGGACAGCTCCTACGAGCAGTACTTC.

J is TRBJ2-1 and V is TRBV7-2; D might be TRBD1 (5 bases). This CDR3 has 12 residues. Germline CDR1 reads SGHTA; CDR2 reads FQGNSA. Trimming took off 5 bases at V and 8 bases at J, with 10 bases between the two ends. This CDR3 is CASSQLGDEQFF. As DNA, the CDR3 is TGTGCCAGCAGCCAGCTAGGGGATGAGCAGTTCTTC.

This clonotype was detected many times. V usage is TRBV20-1 and J usage is TRBJ2-7; a weak D match, TRBD2 (6 bases). CDR3 length equals 16 residues. Germline V gene lookup returns CDR1 DFQATT and CDR2 SNEGSKA (reference sequence). Deletions cut 0 bases from V and 0 bases from J, with 15 bases between. This chain's CDR3 is CSARDLKRVLSYEQYF. CDR3 nucleotide sequence: TGCAGTGCTAGAGATCTCAAGCGGGTCCTCTCCTACGAGCAGTACTTC.

This clonotype was detected ten times or more. V gene TRBV12-3 or TRBV12-4 combines with J gene TRBJ1-5, with D tentatively TRBD1 (5 bases). This CDR3 comprises 15 residues. V was shortened by 4 bases and J by 4 bases, with 14 bases between the two germline ends. CDR3 DNA sequence: TGTGCCAGCAGTTCATCTGACAGAGCAAATCAGCCCCAGCATTTT. Its protein is CASSSSDRANQPQHF.

A few counts support this clonotype. The chain uses TRBV20-1 and TRBJ2-4, with D perhaps matching TRBD1 (5 bases). This CDR3 is 15 amino acids long. V was trimmed by 2 bases and J by 1 base, leaving 12 bases between them. Germline lookup yields CDR1 DFQATT and CDR2 SNEGSKA (reference sequence). The CDR3 region is CSARRGSGAKNIQYF. The DNA of the CDR3 is TGCAGTGCTAGAAGGGGCTCTGGGGCCAAAAACATTCAGTACTTC.

This chain connects TRBV6-1 to TRBJ1-2; 9 bases align to TRBD1. Trimming removed 3 bases from V and 1 base from J; junction bases left unmatched: 3. The CDR3 length is 15 residues. Per germline, CDR1 MNHNS and CDR2 SASEGT. For the CDR3, the DNA is TGTGCCAGCAGTGAGGGGACAGGGAGTAACTATGGCTACACCTTC. It encodes CASSEGTGSNYGYTF.

In this sample, this clonotype turned up many times. CDR3 DNA sequence: TGTGCCAGCAGCCGGAACAGGACTCGTTATGGCTACACCTTC. It translates to CASSRNRTRYGYTF. This chain uses TRBV12-3 or TRBV12-4 with TRBJ1-2, with D perhaps TRBD1 (5 bases). Trimming left V 6 bases short and J 5 bases short, with 16 bases between. This CDR3 is 14 amino acids long.